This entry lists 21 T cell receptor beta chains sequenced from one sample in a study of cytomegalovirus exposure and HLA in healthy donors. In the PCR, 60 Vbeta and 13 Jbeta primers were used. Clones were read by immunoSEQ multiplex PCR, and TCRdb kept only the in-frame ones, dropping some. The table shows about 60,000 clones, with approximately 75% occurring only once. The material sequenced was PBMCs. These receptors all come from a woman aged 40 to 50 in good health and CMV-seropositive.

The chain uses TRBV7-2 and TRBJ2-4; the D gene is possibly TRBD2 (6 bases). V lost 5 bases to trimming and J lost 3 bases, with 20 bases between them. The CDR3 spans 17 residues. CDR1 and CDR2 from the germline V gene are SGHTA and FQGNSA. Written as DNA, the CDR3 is TGTGCCAGCAGCACTATCCCGCCTACTAGCATCAAAAACATTCAGTACTTC. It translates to CASSTIPPTSIKNIQYF. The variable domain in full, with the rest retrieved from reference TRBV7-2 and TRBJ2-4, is GAGVSQSPSNKVTEKGKDVELRCDPISGHTALYWYRQSLGQGLEFLIYFQGNSAPDKSGLPSDRFSAERTGGSVSTLTIQRTQQEDSAVYLCASSTIPPTSIKNIQYFGAGTRLSVL.

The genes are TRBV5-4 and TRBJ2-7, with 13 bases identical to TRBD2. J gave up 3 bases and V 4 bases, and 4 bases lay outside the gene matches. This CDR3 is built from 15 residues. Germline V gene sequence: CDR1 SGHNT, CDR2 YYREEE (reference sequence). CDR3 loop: CASSAGLAGYYEQYF. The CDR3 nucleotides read TGTGCCAGCAGCGCGGGACTAGCGGGGTACTACGAGCAGTACTTC.

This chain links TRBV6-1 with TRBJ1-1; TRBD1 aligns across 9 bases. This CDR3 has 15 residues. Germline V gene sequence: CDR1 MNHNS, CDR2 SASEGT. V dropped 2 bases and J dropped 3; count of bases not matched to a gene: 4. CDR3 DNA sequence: TGTGCCAGCAGTGAATCTGGGACAGGGCACACTGAAGCTTTCTTT. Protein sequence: CASSESGTGHTEAFF.

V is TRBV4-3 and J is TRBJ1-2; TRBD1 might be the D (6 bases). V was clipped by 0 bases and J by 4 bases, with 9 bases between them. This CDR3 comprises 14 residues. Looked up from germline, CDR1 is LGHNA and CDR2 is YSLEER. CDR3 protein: CASSQDGGLYGYTF. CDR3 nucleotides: TGCGCCAGCAGCCAAGATGGGGGCCTCTATGGCTACACCTTC.

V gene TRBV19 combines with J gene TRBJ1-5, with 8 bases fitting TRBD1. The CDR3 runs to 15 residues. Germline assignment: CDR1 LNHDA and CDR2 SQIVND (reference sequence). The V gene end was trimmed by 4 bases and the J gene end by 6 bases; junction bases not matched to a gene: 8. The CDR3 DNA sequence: TGTGCCAGTAGTACCCTGACAGGGGTCGGTCAGCCCCAGCATTTT. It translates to CASSTLTGVGQPQHF. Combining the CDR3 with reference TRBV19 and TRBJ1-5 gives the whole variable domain DGGITQSPKYLFRKEGQNVTLSCEQNLNHDAMYWYRQDPGQGLRLIYYSQIVNDFQKGDIAEGYSVSREKKESFPLTVTSAQKNPTAFYLCASSTLTGVGQPQHFGDGTRLSIL.

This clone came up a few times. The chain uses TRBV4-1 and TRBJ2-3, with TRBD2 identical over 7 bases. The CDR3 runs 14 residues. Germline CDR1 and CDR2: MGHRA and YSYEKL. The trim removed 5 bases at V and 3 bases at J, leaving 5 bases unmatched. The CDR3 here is CASSLGRETDTQYF. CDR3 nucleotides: TGCGCCAGCAGCTTAGGGAGGGAGACAGATACGCAGTATTTT.

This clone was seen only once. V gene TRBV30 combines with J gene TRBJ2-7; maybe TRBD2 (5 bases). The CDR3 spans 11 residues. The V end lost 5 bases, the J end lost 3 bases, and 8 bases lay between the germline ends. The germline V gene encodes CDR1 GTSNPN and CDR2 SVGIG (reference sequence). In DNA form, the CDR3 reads TGTGCCTGGGCTAGCATCTACGAGCAGTACTTC. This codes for CAWASIYEQYF.

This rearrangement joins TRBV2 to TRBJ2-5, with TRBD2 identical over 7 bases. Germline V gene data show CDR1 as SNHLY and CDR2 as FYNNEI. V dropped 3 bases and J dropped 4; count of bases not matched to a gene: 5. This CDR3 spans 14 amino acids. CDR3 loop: CASSEWASGETQYF. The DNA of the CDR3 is TGTGCCAGCAGTGAGTGGGCTAGCGGAGAGACCCAGTACTTC.

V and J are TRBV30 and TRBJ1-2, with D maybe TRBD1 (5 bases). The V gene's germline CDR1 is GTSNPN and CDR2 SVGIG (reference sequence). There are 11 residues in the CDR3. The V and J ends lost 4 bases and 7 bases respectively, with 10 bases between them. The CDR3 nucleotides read TGTGCCTGGACGGGCGGGGGTGGCTACACCTTC. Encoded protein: CAWTGGGGYTF.

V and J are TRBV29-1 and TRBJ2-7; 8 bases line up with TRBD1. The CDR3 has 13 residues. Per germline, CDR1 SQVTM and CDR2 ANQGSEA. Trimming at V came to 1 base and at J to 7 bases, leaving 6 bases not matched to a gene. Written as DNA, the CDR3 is TGCAGCGTTGAAGCCGGGACAGGCCGGGAGCAGTACTTC. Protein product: CSVEAGTGREQYF.

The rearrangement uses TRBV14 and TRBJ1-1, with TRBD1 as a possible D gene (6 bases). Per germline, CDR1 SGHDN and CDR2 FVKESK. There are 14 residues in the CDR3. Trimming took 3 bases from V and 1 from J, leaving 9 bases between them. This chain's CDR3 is CASSQRTANTEAFF. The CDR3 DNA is TGTGCCAGCAGCCAGAGGACAGCGAACACTGAAGCTTTCTTT.

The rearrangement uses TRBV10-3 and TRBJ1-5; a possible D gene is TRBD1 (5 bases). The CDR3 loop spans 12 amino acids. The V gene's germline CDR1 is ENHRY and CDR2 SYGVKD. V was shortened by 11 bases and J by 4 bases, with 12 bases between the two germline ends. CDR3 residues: CASRGGNQPQHF. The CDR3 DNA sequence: TGTGCCTCCCGGGGGGGTAATCAGCCCCAGCATTTT.

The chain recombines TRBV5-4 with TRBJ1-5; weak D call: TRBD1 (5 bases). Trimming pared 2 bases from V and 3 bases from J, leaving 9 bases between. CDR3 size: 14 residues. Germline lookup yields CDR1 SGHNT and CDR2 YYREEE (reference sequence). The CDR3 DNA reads TGTGCCAGCAGCTTCGGGGGGAACAATCAGCCCCAGCATTTT. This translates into CASSFGGNNQPQHF.

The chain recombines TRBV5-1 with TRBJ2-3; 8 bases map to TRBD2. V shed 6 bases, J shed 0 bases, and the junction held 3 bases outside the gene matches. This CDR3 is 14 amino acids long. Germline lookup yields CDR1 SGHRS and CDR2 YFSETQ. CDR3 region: CASTGGGSTDTQYF. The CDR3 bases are TGCGCCAGCACCGGGGGGGGCAGCACAGATACGCAGTATTTT.

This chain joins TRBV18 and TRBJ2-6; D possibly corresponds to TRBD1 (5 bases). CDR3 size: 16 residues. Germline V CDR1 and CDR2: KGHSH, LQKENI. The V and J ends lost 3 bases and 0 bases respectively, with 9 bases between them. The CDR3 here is CASSPDIPSGANVLTF. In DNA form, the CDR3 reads TGTGCCAGCTCACCGGACATACCCTCTGGGGCCAACGTCCTGACTTTC.

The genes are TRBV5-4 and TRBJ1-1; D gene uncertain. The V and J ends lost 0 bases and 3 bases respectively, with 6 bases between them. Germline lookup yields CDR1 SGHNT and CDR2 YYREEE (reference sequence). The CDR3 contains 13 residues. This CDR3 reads CASSLGLDTEAFF. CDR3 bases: TGTGCCAGCAGCTTGGGGTTAGACACTGAAGCTTTCTTT.

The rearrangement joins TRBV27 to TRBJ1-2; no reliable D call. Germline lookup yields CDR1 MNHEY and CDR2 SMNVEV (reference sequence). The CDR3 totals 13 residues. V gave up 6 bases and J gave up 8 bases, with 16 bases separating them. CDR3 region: CASSREGFGGYTF. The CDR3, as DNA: TGTGCCAGCAGCCGAGAGGGTTTCGGGGGCTACACCTTC.

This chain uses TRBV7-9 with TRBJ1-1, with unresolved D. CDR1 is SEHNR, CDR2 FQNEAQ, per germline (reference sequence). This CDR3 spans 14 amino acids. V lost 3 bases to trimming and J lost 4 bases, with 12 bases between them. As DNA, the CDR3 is TGTGCCAGCAGCTTGGTCGGGGAGGGCACTGAAGCTTTCTTT. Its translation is CASSLVGEGTEAFF.

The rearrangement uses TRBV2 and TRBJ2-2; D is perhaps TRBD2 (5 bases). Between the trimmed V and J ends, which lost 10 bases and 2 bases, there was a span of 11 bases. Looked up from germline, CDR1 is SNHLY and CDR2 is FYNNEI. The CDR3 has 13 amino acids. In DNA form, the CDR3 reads TGTGCCACCGCACGGGGAAACACCGGGGAGCTGTTTTTT. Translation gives CATARGNTGELFF.

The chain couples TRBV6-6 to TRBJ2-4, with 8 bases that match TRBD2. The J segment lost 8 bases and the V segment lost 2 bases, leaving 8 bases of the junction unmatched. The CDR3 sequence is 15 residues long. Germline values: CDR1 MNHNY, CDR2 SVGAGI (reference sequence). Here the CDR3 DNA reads TGTGCCAGCAGTTACGGGTCGGGGGGGGGAGACATTCAGTACTTC. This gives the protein CASSYGSGGGDIQYF.

For the CDR3, the DNA is TGCGCCAGCAGCGAGGGACAGGCGGTGGGTGAAAAACTGTTTTTT. It codes for CASSEGQAVGEKLFF. The chain links TRBV5-1 to TRBJ1-4; 8 bases map to TRBD1. The germline V gene encodes CDR1 SGHRS and CDR2 YFSETQ. This CDR3 region has 15 residues. The trim removed 4 bases at V and 7 bases at J, leaving 9 bases unmatched.